Listed below are T cell receptor beta chains from one sample, sequenced in a study of early T cells in non-severe SARS-CoV-2 infection. TCRdb re-derived calls from the 5' RACE reads in MiXCR, one entry per CDR3 protein. This table holds approximately 75,000 distinct CDR3 sequences, roughly 4.9% found once. The sample consisted of whole blood, taken at baseline. The receptors shown here come from an adult who was a healthcare worker with PCR-confirmed SARS-CoV-2 infection or an uninfected control (not recorded which). The donor label of this sample is uncertain. Both conserved end residues are part of each CDR3. A D gene is named only where the DNA matches it firmly. Expanded clones are given a class, and other clones once, few, many or no size at all.

d_gene,v_gene,abundance,j_gene,CDR3nt,CDR3aa
TRBD2,TRBV10-3,few,TRBJ2-3,TGTGCCATCACGGCCCGGGGGGGTGGAGCCGATACGCAGTATTTT,CAITARGGGADTQYF
.,TRBV6-2/TRBV6-3,few,TRBJ1-5,TGTGCCAGCAGTTACTCCCAAAACCCAGGGGTCAATCAGCCCCAGCATTTT,CASSYSQNPGVNQPQHF
TRBD1,TRBV7-8,few,TRBJ2-4,TGTGCCAGCAGCTTAACCGGGACAGGCCCCGCCAAAAACATTCAGTACTTC,CASSLTGTGPAKNIQYF
.,TRBV28,few,TRBJ2-2,TGTGCCACCCTTTTGTACACCGGGGAGCTGTTTTTT,CATLLYTGELFF
.,TRBV29-1,.,TRBJ2-7,TGCAGCGTCGCCCGTCTAGGGGCCGCCTACGAGCAATACTTC,CSVARLGAAYEQYF
.,TRBV7-2,.,TRBJ1-2,TGTGCCAGCAGCTTAGGAGAGTCCGGACCTGGAAACTATGGCTACACCTTC,CASSLGESGPGNYGYTF
TRBD2,TRBV10-3,.,TRBJ2-3,TGTGCCATCAGTGAGTCGAGTGATGACCTAGCGGGGGGGCCTCCTTATACGCAGTATTTT,CAISESSDDLAGGPPYTQYF
TRBD2,TRBV5-1,.,TRBJ2-3,TGCGCCAGCAGCCCAAGTAGCGGGAGCACAGATACGCAGTATTTT,CASSPSSGSTDTQYF
TRBD1,TRBV20-1,.,TRBJ1-1,TGCAGTGCTCGAACGATCATACCGGGACAGATGAACACTGAAGCTTTCTTT,CSARTIIPGQMNTEAFF
.,TRBV11-2,.,TRBJ2-7,TGTGCCAGCAGCTTACTGGTCCGCGTGCCCGGGCAGTACTTC,CASSLLVRVPGQYF
.,TRBV5-1,few,TRBJ2-3,TGCGCCAGCAGCCCCTCAGGGCGGACCACAGATACGCAGTATTTT,CASSPSGRTTDTQYF
.,TRBV6-5,.,TRBJ2-1,TGTGCCAGCTGGGGGGGGCATGAGCAGTTCTTC,CASWGGHEQFF
.,TRBV6-2/TRBV6-3,few,TRBJ1-1,TGTGCCAGCAGTTACGTAGATTGGTTTGACTTAATGAACACTGAAGCTTTCTTT,CASSYVDWFDLMNTEAFF
TRBD2,TRBV9,.,TRBJ2-3,TGTGCCAGCAGCGTAGGGCCAGCGGGGGGGCTGAGATCAGATACGCAGTATTTT,CASSVGPAGGLRSDTQYF
TRBD1,TRBV5-1,.,TRBJ1-1,TGCGCCAGCAGCTTGGGACAGGGGCAGCCTGAAGCTTTCTTT,CASSLGQGQPEAFF
.,TRBV7-8,few,TRBJ1-1,TGTGCCAGCAGCGCCCAAACCGGACTCAAGAACACTGAAGCTTTCTTT,CASSAQTGLKNTEAFF
.,TRBV28,few,TRBJ2-2,TGTGCCAGCAGTCCAACACGAACCGGGGAGCTGTTTTTT,CASSPTRTGELFF
.,TRBV15,many,TRBJ1-6,TGTGCCACCAGCAGAGGAACCGGGACACATAATTCACCCCTCCACTTT,CATSRGTGTHNSPLHF
.,TRBV2,.,TRBJ1-2,TGTGCCAGCTTAGGGACAACTAACTATGGCTACACCTTC,CASLGTTNYGYTF
.,TRBV6-5,few,TRBJ2-3,TGTGCCAGCAATGGGGGGCCCGGGACAGATACGCAGTATTTT,CASNGGPGTDTQYF
TRBD1,TRBV12-3/TRBV12-4,few,TRBJ2-1,TGTGCCAGCAGTTTAAAAAGGACAGGGACCCTCCTCGGTGAGCAGTTCTTC,CASSLKRTGTLLGEQFF
.,TRBV19,few,TRBJ2-2,TGTGCCAGTAGTATAGTAGGGAGAACCGGGGAGCTGTTTTTT,CASSIVGRTGELFF
.,TRBV27,many,TRBJ2-3,TGTGCCAGCAGTCACAGGGGCCCATCGGTTGGGGCGGGGGCTCGAGACCTCACAGATACGCAGTATTTT,CASSHRGPSVGAGARDLTDTQYF
.,TRBV10-3,few,TRBJ1-2,TGTGCCATCAGTGATAGGCCGGATGGCTACACCTTC,CAISDRPDGYTF
TRBD2,TRBV5-1,many,TRBJ2-7,TGCGCCAGCAGCTTATCGGGACTAGGGGTCTACGAGCAGTACTTC,CASSLSGLGVYEQYF
TRBD1,TRBV7-6,many,TRBJ2-7,TGTGCCAGCAGCACCGGGACAGGGTACGAGCAGTACTTC,CASSTGTGYEQYF
TRBD2,TRBV20-1,many,TRBJ2-5,TGCAGTGCTCTAGCGGGTTCCCAAGAGACCCAGTACTTC,CSALAGSQETQYF
TRBD1,TRBV7-2,.,TRBJ2-7,TGTGCCAGCAGCCGTGGGGGACAGGGTTCCTACGAGCAGTACTTC,CASSRGGQGSYEQYF
.,TRBV2,few,TRBJ1-1,TGTGCCAGCAGTGAATACAGGGCCCACACTGAAGCTTTCTTT,CASSEYRAHTEAFF
.,TRBV7-7,many,TRBJ2-3,TGTGCTAGCGGGACAGGGACGACAGATACGCAGTATTTT,CASGTGTTDTQYF
TRBD2,TRBV10-1,many,TRBJ2-1,TGCGCCAGCAGTGAGCGACTAGCAGACGACAATGAGCAGTTCTTC,CASSERLADDNEQFF
TRBD1,TRBV29-1,.,TRBJ2-3,TGCAGCGTTGCTTTACAGGGGGGAGATACGCAGTATTTT,CSVALQGGDTQYF
.,TRBV29-1,many,TRBJ2-2,TGCAGCGTGACTCAGGACCGAAACACCGGGGAGCTGTTTTTT,CSVTQDRNTGELFF
.,TRBV20-1,many,TRBJ2-3,TGCAGGCCGACCGGCAGGAACACAGATACGCAGTATTTT,CRPTGRNTDTQYF
TRBD2,TRBV5-1,few,TRBJ2-7,TGCGCCAGCAGCCGGTCCTCGACTAGCGGGGCGGATGAGCAGTACTTC,CASSRSSTSGADEQYF
.,TRBV18,.,TRBJ2-4,TGTACCAGCTCACCCTACCGCCGACCCGAGGGGTGGGCCAAAAACATTCAGTACTTC,CTSSPYRRPEGWAKNIQYF
TRBD2,TRBV20-1,few,TRBJ2-7,TGCAGTGCCTCTCAGCCGGGGGGGGCTCCCTCCTACGAGCAGTACTTC,CSASQPGGAPSYEQYF
TRBD1,TRBV5-4,.,TRBJ1-5,TGTGCCAGCAGCACCCAGGGGGCTAGGGGCAATCAGCCCCAGCATTTT,CASSTQGARGNQPQHF
TRBD1,TRBV7-2,many,TRBJ2-1,TGTGCCAGCAGCAAGGACAGGGGCAATGAGCAGTTCTTC,CASSKDRGNEQFF
.,TRBV7-2,many,TRBJ2-1,TGTGCCAGCAGCCCCCGGACCTACAATGAGCAGTTCTTC,CASSPRTYNEQFF
.,TRBV10-1,.,TRBJ2-2,TGCGCCAGCAGTGAAGGTGCCGGGGAGCTGTTTTTT,CASSEGAGELFF
.,TRBV5-5,many,TRBJ1-1,TGTGCCAGCAGCTTGGCCACCAGCGCTAGGGACACTGAAGCTTTCTTT,CASSLATSARDTEAFF
TRBD1,TRBV7-2,many,TRBJ1-6,TGTGCCAGCAGCTATCAGGGGGGCCATTCACCCCTCCACTTT,CASSYQGGHSPLHF
TRBD1,TRBV19,few,TRBJ2-7,TGTGCCAGTAGTTTGGACGGGGACAGGGACTACGAGCAGTACTTC,CASSLDGDRDYEQYF
.,TRBV13,.,TRBJ2-2,TGTGCCAGCAGCTCAAAGGGGGGCACCGGGGAGCTGTTTTTT,CASSSKGGTGELFF
.,TRBV27,many,TRBJ1-1,TGTGCCAGTGTTCGAACAGGCGGGTTGGTGGACACTGAAGCTTTCTTT,CASVRTGGLVDTEAFF
.,TRBV4-3,.,TRBJ2-1,TGCGCCAGCAGCCTGGATTCGTCCCGCAATGAGCAGTTCTTC,CASSLDSSRNEQFF
.,TRBV19,many,TRBJ1-5,TGTGCCAGTAGTATTTCGGGGACACGCACCTTGGCTCAGCCCCAGCATTTT,CASSISGTRTLAQPQHF
TRBD1,TRBV25-1,.,TRBJ2-3,TGTGCCAGCATCCGGGACAGGGGCACAGATACGCAGTATTTT,CASIRDRGTDTQYF
.,TRBV27,many,TRBJ1-1,TGTGCCAGCAGTCGTTGGGCAGGTACTTTATATGAAGCTTTCTTT,CASSRWAGTLYEAFF
TRBD1,TRBV29-1,many,TRBJ1-1,TGCAGCGTAGAACAGGGGCTGAACACTGAAGCTTTCTTT,CSVEQGLNTEAFF
.,TRBV11-2,many,TRBJ2-2,TGTGCCAGCAGCGTGGACAGATCGAACACCGGGGAGCTGTTTTTT,CASSVDRSNTGELFF
.,TRBV7-8,few,TRBJ2-5,TGTGCCAGCAGCTTAGTTTGGGTCGAGACCCAGTACTTC,CASSLVWVETQYF
.,TRBV5-1,few,TRBJ2-7,TGCGCCAGCAGCTCCGGACACGCGGCCAACTACGAGCAGTACTTC,CASSSGHAANYEQYF